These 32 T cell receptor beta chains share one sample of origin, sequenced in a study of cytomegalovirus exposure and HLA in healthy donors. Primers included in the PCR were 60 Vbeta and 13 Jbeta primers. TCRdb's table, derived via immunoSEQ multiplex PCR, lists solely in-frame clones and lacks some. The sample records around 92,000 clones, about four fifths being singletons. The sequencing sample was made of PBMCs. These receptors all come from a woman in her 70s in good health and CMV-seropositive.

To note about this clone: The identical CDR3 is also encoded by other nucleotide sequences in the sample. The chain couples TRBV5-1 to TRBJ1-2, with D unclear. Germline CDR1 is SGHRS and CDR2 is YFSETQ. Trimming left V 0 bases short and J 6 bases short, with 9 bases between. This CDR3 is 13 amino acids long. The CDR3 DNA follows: TGCGCCAGCAGCTTGGTCCGTCAGAATGGCTACACCTTC. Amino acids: CASSLVRQNGYTF.

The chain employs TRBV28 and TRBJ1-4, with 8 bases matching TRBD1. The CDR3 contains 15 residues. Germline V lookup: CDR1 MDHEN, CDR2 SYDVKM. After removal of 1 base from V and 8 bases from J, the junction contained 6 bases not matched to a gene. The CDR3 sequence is CASSLSGQGWEKLFF. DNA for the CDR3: TGTGCCAGCAGTTTATCTGGACAGGGTTGGGAAAAACTGTTTTTT.

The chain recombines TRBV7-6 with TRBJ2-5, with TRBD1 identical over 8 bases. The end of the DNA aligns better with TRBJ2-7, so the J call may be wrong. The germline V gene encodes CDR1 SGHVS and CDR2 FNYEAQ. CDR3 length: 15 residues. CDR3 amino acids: CASSQGQAISYEQYF. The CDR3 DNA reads TGTGCCAGCAGCCAGGGACAGGCGATCTCCTACGAGCAGTACTTC.

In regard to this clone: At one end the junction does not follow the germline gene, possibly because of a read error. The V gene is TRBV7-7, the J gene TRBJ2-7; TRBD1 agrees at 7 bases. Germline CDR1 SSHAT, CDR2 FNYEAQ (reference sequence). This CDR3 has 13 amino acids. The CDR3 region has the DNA TGTGCTAGCAGCCGGGACAGAACCTACGAGCAGTACTTC. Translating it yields CASSRDRTYEQYF.

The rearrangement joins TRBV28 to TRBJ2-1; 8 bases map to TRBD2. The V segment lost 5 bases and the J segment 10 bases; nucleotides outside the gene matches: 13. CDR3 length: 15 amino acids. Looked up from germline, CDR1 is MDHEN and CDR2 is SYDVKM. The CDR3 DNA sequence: TGTGCCAGCAGTCACTACGGGGGGGCCGGGGGGGAGCAGTTCTTC. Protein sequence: CASSHYGGAGGEQFF.

The CDR3 bases are TGTGCCAGCAGCCGGCACAGGGCTAGCACAGATACGCAGTATTTT. Translated, it gives CASSRHRASTDTQYF. V is TRBV7-3 and J is TRBJ2-3, with TRBD1 as a possible D gene (6 bases). The CDR3 consists of 15 residues. V lost 5 bases and J lost 0, with 12 bases in between. CDR1 SGHTA and CDR2 FQGTGA come from the germline V gene.

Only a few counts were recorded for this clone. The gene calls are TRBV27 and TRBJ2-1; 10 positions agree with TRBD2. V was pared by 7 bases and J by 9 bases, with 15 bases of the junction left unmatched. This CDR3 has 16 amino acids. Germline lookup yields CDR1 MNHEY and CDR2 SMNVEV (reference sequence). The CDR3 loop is CASTQGASGSRGEQFF. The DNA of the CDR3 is TGTGCCAGCACCCAGGGGGCTAGCGGGAGTCGTGGTGAGCAGTTCTTC.

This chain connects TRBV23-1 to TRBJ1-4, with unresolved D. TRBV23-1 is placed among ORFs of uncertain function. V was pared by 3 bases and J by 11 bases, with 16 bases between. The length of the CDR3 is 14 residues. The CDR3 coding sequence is TGCGCCAGCAGTCACCCGGGTCGCTGGCCCAAACTGTTTTTT. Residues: CASSHPGRWPKLFF.

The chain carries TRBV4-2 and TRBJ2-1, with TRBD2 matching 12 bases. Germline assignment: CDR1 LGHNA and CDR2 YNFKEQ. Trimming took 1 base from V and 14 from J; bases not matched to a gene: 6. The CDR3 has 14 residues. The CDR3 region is CASSQGLAGVQEFF. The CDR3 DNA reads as TGTGCCAGCAGCCAAGGACTAGCGGGAGTCCAAGAGTTCTTC.

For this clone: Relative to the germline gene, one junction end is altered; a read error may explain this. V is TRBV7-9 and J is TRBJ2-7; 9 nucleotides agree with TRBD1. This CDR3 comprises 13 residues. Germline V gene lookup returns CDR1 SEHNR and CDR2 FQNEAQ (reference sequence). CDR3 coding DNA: TGTTCCAGCAGCCCCGGACAGGGGATTGAGCAGTACTTC. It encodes CSSSPGQGIEQYF. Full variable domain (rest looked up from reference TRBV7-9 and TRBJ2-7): DTGVSQNPRHKITKRGQNVTFRCDPISEHNRLYWYRQTLGQGPEFLTYFQNEAQLEKSRLLSDRFSAERPKGSFSTLEIQRTEQGDSAMYLCSSSPGQGIEQYFGPGTRLTVT.

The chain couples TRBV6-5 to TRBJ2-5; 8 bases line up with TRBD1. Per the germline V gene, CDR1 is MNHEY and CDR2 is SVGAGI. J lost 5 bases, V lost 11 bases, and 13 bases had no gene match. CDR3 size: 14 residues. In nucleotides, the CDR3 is TGTGCCTCCCGGACAGGGAGGAGCGGGGAGACCCAGTACTTC. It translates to CASRTGRSGETQYF.

CDR3 protein: CASSRTSGRPTDTQYF. Written as DNA, the CDR3 is TGTGCCAGCAGCCGGACTAGCGGGAGACCCACAGATACGCAGTATTTT. The chain employs TRBV27 and TRBJ2-3, with 13 bases lining up with TRBD2. This CDR3 contains 16 residues. From germline, CDR1 is MNHEY and CDR2 SMNVEV (reference sequence). V shed 6 bases, J shed 2 bases, and the junction held 5 bases outside the gene matches.

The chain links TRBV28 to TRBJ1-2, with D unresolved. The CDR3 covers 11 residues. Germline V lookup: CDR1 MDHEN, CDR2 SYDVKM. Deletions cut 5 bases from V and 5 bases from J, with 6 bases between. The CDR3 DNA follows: TGTGCCAGCAGTCAGGTTTATGGCTACACCTTC. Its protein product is CASSQVYGYTF.

In DNA, the CDR3 is TGCGCCAGCAGCCGGGAATCCGGGACATTATCCTACGAGCAGTACTTC. It yields the protein CASSRESGTLSYEQYF. V is TRBV5-1 and J is TRBJ2-7; D might be TRBD1 (6 bases). From germline, CDR1 is SGHRS and CDR2 YFSETQ. The CDR3 spans 16 residues. V was shortened by 4 bases and J by 1 base, with 18 bases between the two germline ends.

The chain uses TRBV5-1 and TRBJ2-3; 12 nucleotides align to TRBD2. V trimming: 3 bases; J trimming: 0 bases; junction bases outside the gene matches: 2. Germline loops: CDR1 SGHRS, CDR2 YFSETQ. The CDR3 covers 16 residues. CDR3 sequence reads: CASSSTSGGSTDTQYF. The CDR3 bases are TGCGCCAGCAGCTCCACTAGCGGGGGGAGCACAGATACGCAGTATTTT.

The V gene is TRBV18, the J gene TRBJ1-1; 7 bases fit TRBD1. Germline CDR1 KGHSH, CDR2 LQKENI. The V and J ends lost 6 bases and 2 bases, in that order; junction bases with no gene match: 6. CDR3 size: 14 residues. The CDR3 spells CASSRGQANTEAFF. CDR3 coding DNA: TGTGCCAGCTCCCGCGGACAGGCTAACACTGAAGCTTTCTTT.

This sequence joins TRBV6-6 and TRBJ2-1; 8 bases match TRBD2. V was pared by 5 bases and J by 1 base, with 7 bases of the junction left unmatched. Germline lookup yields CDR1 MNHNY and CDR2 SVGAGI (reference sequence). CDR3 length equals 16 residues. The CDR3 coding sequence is TGTGCCAGCAGTCCACGGGAGGGGCATTCCTACAATGAGCAGTTCTTC. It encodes CASSPREGHSYNEQFF.

The CDR3 reads CASTLDRSNGYTF. CDR3 DNA: TGTGCCAGCACCCTGGACAGAAGTAATGGCTACACCTTC. The gene calls are TRBV2 and TRBJ1-2; tentatively, D is TRBD1 (6 bases). The length of the CDR3 is 13 residues. V dropped 7 bases and J dropped 6 bases, with 15 bases sitting between them. The germline gives CDR1 SNHLY, CDR2 FYNNEI.

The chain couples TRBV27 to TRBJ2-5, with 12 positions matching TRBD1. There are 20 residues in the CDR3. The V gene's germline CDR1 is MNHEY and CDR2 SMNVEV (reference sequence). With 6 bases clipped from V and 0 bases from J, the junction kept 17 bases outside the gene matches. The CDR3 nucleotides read TGTGCCAGCAGCCCCCGGGGGACAGGGGGCGTGTTAGGGTACCAAGAGACCCAGTACTTC. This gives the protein CASSPRGTGGVLGYQETQYF.

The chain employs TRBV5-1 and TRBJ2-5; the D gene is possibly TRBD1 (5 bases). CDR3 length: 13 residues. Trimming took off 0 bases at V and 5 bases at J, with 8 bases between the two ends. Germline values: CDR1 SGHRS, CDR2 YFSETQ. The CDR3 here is CASSLAGRETQYF. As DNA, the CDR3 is TGCGCCAGCAGCTTGGCAGGGCGGGAGACCCAGTACTTC.

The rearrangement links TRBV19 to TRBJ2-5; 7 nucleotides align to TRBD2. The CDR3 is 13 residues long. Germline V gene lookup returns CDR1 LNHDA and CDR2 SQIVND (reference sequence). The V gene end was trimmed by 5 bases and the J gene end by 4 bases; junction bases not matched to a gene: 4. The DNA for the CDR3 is TGTGCCAGTAGTGGGGAGGGTACAGAGACCCAGTACTTC. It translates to CASSGEGTETQYF.

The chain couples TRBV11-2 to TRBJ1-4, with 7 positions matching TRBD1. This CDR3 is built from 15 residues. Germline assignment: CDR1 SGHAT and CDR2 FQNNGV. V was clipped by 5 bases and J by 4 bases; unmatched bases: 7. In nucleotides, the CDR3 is TGTGCCAGCAGCCCCAGGACAGGAAATAATGAAAAACTGTTTTTT. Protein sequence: CASSPRTGNNEKLFF.

Here the CDR3 reads CASSWTSTSEQYF. The DNA of the CDR3 is TGTGCCAGCAGTTGGACTAGCACAAGCGAGCAGTACTTC. The rearrangement uses TRBV6-6 and TRBJ2-7, with 8 bases fitting TRBD2. The CDR3 runs to 13 residues. The J segment lost 6 bases and the V segment lost 4 bases, leaving 5 bases of the junction unmatched. CDR1 is MNHNY, CDR2 SVGAGI, per germline (reference sequence).

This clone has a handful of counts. CDR3 sequence (DNA): TGTGCCAGCAGCACCGGGACTCCGGACGAGCAGTTCTTC. Protein product: CASSTGTPDEQFF. The chain joins TRBV5-4 to TRBJ2-1; possibly TRBD2 for D (6 bases). The CDR3 spans 13 residues. V lost 4 bases and J lost 10, with 15 bases in between. Germline V lookup: CDR1 SGHNT, CDR2 YYREEE (reference sequence).

This CDR3 reads CASRAGLAGADTQYF. In DNA form, the CDR3 reads TGTGCCAGCAGGGCAGGACTAGCGGGAGCAGATACGCAGTATTTT. The chain employs TRBV2 and TRBJ2-3; 13 bases are shared with TRBD2. V shed 6 bases and J 4 bases; nucleotides not matched to a gene: 4. Germline V gene lookup returns CDR1 SNHLY and CDR2 FYNNEI. The CDR3 has 15 residues.

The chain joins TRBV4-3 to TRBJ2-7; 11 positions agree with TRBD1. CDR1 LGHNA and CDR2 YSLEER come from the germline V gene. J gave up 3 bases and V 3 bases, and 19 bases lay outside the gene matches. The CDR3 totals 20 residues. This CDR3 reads CASSHTSPMPRTGGFYEQYF. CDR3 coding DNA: TGCGCCAGCAGCCACACCAGCCCCATGCCGCGGACAGGGGGCTTCTACGAGCAGTACTTC.

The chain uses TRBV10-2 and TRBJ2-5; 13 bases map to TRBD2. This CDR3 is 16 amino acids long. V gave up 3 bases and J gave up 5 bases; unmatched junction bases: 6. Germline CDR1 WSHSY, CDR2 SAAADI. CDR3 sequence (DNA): TGCGCCAGCAGTGACCTACTAGCGGGGGGGCACGAGACCCAGTACTTC. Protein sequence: CASSDLLAGGHETQYF.

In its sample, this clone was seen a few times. The CDR3 bases are TGTGCCAGCAGTGAGCCAGGGGGCAGGATATTAGGCAATCAGCCCCAGCATTTT. Its translation is CASSEPGGRILGNQPQHF. This chain joins TRBV6-4 and TRBJ1-5; TRBD1 matches at 8 bases. The CDR3 runs to 18 residues. The germline CDR1 and CDR2 sequences are MRHNA and SNTAGT. With 3 bases clipped from V and 2 bases from J, the junction kept 12 bases outside the gene matches.

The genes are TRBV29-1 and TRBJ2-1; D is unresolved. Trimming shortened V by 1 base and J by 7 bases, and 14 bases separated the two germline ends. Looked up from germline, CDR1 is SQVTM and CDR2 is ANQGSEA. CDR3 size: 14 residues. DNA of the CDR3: TGCAGCGTTGAAGGCGGAGTCCTTGGGAATGAGCAGTTCTTC. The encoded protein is CSVEGGVLGNEQFF.

For the CDR3, the DNA is TGTGCCAGCAGTTTACGGGGCTATGGCTACACCTTC. This codes for CASSLRGYGYTF. The J gene is TRBJ1-2, the V gene TRBV28; D is unresolved. The CDR3 extends over 12 amino acids. V was cut by 2 bases and J by 4 bases, with 5 bases left in between. Germline CDR1 MDHEN, CDR2 SYDVKM.

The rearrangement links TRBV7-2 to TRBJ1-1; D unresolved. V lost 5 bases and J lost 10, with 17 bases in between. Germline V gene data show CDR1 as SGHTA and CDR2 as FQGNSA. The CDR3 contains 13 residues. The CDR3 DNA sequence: TGTGCCAGCAGCCCTAAGAGGGTCTCTGGAGCTTTCTTT. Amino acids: CASSPKRVSGAFF.

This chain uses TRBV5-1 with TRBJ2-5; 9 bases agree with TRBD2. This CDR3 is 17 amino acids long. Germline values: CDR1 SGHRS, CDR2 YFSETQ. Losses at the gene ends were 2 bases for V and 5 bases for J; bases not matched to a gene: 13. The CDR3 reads CASSFLSGGGARETQYF. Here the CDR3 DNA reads TGCGCCAGCAGCTTTTTAAGTGGCGGGGGGGCTCGGGAGACCCAGTACTTC. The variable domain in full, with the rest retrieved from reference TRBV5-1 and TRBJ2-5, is KAGVTQTPRYLIKTRGQQVTLSCSPISGHRSVSWYQQTPGQGLQFLFEYFSETQRNKGNFPGRFSGRQFSNSRSEMNVSTLELGDSALYLCASSFLSGGGARETQYFGPGTRLLVL.